The T cell receptor beta chain described here comes from a study of CD8+CD57+ T cells in acquired aplastic anemia. Study-wide findings and caveats: Twenty-nine shared CD8+ CDR3s appeared highly expressed within patients' immunodominant clones.

TCR beta VDJ and CDR3 profiling used genomic DNA as template. From the reads, TCRdb called clonotypes with MiXCR, one entry per CDR3 protein. This table has more than 250,000 distinct CDR3 sequences, 50% to 70% appearing once. The CDR3 has 16 residues. V was cut by 4 bases and J by 2 bases, with 15 bases left in between. Germline CDR1 and CDR2: LNHDA and SQIVND (reference sequence). This clonotype was picked up a small number of times. Its antigen is not known. Input material: sorted CD4+, CD8+, or CD8+CD57+ T cells (not recorded which) from PBMCs. This TCR was sampled from a human donor with severe aplastic anemia or a healthy control (not recorded which). This rearrangement joins TRBV19 to TRBJ1-5; the D is unclear. In DNA, the CDR3 is TGTGCCAGTAGTAGCGTAAAGAGAGTTCGCAATCAGCCCCAGCATTTT. It specifies CASSSVKRVRNQPQHF.